A selection of T cell receptor beta chains follows, all from one sample in a study of blood T cells in healthy people across ages. Via MiXCR, TCRdb re-called the 5' RACE reads, giving one row per CDR3 protein. The data show about 1.5 million distinct CDR3 sequences, 42% seen once. Input material: blood. These receptor sequences come from a young woman in good health. CDR3s include the opening cysteine and the closing phenylalanine or tryptophan. Each record gives: J gene, clone size, V gene, D gene, CDR3 DNA, CDR3 protein. A D gene is named only where the DNA matches it firmly. Size values are once, few and many counts, or a class for expanded clones, and some rows have none.

j_call: TRBJ1-3; clone_size: .; v_call: TRBV4-1; d_call: .; cdr3_nt: TGCGCCAGCAGCCAAGTTCCTGAGAGCTCTGGAACCACCATATATTTT; cdr3_aa: CASSQVPESSGTTIYF
j_call: TRBJ2-7; clone_size: .; v_call: TRBV20-1; d_call: TRBD1; cdr3_nt: TGCAGTGCGGAGAGGCCGGGGACAGCGTCTTACGAGCAGTACTTC; cdr3_aa: CSAERPGTASYEQYF
j_call: TRBJ2-7; clone_size: .; v_call: TRBV20-1; d_call: TRBD2; cdr3_nt: TGCAGTGCTGCCCCTGGTGTAGCGGGAGCCCACAATGAGCAGTACTTC; cdr3_aa: CSAAPGVAGAHNEQYF
j_call: TRBJ2-7; clone_size: .; v_call: TRBV7-2; d_call: .; cdr3_nt: TGTGCCAGCAGCGGGGGGCTCAGGGGCGAGCAGTACTTC; cdr3_aa: CASSGGLRGEQYF
j_call: TRBJ2-7; clone_size: few; v_call: TRBV6-5; d_call: TRBD1; cdr3_nt: TGTGCCAGCAGACCTCCCGGACAGGGCGGGTACGAGCAGTACTTC; cdr3_aa: CASRPPGQGGYEQYF
j_call: TRBJ2-7; clone_size: few; v_call: TRBV7-3; d_call: .; cdr3_nt: TGTGCCAGCAGCTTAACGAGGACGGGATCCGAGCAGTACTTC; cdr3_aa: CASSLTRTGSEQYF
j_call: TRBJ2-3; clone_size: few; v_call: TRBV9; d_call: TRBD1; cdr3_nt: TGTGCCAGCAGCGTTGACAGGGTGACTAGCACAGATACGCAGTATTTT; cdr3_aa: CASSVDRVTSTDTQYF
j_call: TRBJ2-3; clone_size: .; v_call: TRBV20-1; d_call: .; cdr3_nt: TGCAGTGCTAGAGCGGGAGAGGGTACAGATACGCAGTATTTT; cdr3_aa: CSARAGEGTDTQYF
j_call: TRBJ2-1; clone_size: few; v_call: TRBV7-7; d_call: TRBD2; cdr3_nt: TGTGCTAGCAGCTTACCGGGGGGGCGTTCCCCTCTGTTCTTC; cdr3_aa: CASSLPGGRSPLFF
j_call: TRBJ1-2; clone_size: .; v_call: TRBV12-3/TRBV12-4; d_call: TRBD1; cdr3_nt: TGTGCCAGCAGTTCGGGACAGAAGACGGCTGGCTACACCTTC; cdr3_aa: CASSSGQKTAGYTF
j_call: TRBJ2-1; clone_size: .; v_call: TRBV11-2; d_call: TRBD2; cdr3_nt: TGTGCCAGCAGCTTAGTCGGAGTGGGCACTAGCGCGCTAACGAATGAGCAGTTCTTC; cdr3_aa: CASSLVGVGTSALTNEQFF
j_call: TRBJ2-5; clone_size: .; v_call: TRBV7-8; d_call: TRBD2; cdr3_nt: TGTGCCAGCGTCCTAAGACTAGCGGTTTACAATGAGCAGTACTTC; cdr3_aa: CASVLRLAVYNEQYF
j_call: TRBJ2-7; clone_size: few; v_call: TRBV7-9; d_call: .; cdr3_nt: TGTGCCAGCAGGAATACTGGGTACGAGCAGTACTTC; cdr3_aa: CASRNTGYEQYF
j_call: TRBJ2-3; clone_size: .; v_call: TRBV11-2; d_call: .; cdr3_nt: TGTGCCAGCAGCACAGTTGGCAGGGAAGATACGCAGTATTTT; cdr3_aa: CASSTVGREDTQYF